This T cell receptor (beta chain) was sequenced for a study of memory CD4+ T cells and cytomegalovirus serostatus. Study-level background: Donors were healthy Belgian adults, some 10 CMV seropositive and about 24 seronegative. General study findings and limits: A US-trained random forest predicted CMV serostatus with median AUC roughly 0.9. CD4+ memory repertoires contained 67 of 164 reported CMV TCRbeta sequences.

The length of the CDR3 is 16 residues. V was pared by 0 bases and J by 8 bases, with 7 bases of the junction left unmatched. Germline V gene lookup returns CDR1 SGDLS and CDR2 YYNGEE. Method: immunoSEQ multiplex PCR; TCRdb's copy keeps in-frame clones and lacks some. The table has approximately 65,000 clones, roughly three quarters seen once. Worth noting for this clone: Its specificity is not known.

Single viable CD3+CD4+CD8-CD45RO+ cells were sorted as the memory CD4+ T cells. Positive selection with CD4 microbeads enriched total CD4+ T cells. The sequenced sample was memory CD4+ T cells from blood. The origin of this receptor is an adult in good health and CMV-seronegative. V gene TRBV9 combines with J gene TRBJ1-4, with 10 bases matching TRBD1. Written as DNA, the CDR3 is TGTGCCAGCAGCGTAGCCGGGGACAGGGGCCAAGAAAAACTGTTTTTT. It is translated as CASSVAGDRGQEKLFF.